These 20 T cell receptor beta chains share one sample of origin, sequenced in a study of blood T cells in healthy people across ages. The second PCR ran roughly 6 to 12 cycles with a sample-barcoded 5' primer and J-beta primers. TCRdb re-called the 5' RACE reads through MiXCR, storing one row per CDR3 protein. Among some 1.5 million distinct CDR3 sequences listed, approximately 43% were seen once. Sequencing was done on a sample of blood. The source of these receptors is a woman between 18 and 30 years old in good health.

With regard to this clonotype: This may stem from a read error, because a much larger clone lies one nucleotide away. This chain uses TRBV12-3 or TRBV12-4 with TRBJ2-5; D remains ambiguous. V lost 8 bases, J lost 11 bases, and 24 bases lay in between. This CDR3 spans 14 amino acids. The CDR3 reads CASDGPLVGNEQYF. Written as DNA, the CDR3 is TGTGCCAGCGACGGGCCTCTGGTAGGCAATGAGCAGTACTTC.

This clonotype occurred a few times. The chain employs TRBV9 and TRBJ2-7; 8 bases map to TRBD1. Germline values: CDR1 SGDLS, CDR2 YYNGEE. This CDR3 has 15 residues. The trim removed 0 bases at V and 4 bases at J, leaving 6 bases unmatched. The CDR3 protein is CASSVGSTGGYEQYF. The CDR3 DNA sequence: TGTGCCAGCAGCGTAGGGAGTACAGGGGGATACGAGCAGTACTTC.

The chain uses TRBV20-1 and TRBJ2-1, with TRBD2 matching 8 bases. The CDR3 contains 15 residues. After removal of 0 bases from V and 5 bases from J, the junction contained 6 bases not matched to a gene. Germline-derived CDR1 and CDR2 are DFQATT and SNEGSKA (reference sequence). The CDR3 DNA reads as TGCAGTGCTAGAGACGCCGGGAGGGGGGACAATGAGCAGTTCTTC. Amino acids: CSARDAGRGDNEQFF.

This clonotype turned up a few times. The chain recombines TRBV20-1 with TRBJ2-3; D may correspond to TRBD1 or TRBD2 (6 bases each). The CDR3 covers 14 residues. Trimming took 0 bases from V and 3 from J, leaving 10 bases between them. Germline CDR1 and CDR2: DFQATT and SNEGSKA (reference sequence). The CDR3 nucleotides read TGCAGTGCTAGAGATCAGGGGAGGACAGATACGCAGTATTTT. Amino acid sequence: CSARDQGRTDTQYF.

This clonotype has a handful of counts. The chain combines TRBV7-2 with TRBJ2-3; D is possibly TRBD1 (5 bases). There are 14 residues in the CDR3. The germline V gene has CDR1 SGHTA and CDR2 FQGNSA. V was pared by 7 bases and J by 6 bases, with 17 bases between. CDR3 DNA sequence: TGTGCCAGCACGAAGATCGTCCCAGGGGATACGCAGTATTTT. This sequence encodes CASTKIVPGDTQYF.

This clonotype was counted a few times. CDR3 sequence: CASSRGGQANEQYF. Here the CDR3 DNA reads TGTGCCAGCTCCCGTGGGGGGCAGGCGAACGAGCAGTACTTC. The rearrangement links TRBV12-3 or TRBV12-4 to TRBJ2-7, with D tentatively TRBD1 or TRBD2 (6 bases each). V gave up 8 bases and J gave up 5 bases, with 19 bases separating them. This CDR3 region has 14 residues.

The CDR3 here is CSVPAASGGNNEQFF. CDR3 sequence (DNA): TGCAGTGTACCTGCCGCTAGCGGGGGGAACAATGAGCAGTTCTTC. The V gene is TRBV20-1, the J gene TRBJ2-1; 11 positions match TRBD2. CDR1 and CDR2 (germline): DFQATT, SNEGSKA (reference sequence). The CDR3 extends over 15 amino acids. J gave up 5 bases and V 7 bases, and 10 bases lay outside the gene matches.

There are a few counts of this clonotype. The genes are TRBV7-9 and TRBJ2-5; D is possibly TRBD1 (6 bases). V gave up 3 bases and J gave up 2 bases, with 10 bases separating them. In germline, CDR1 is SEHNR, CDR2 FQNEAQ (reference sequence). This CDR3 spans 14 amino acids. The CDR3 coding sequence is TGTGCCAGCAGCTTCCGGGACAATCAAGAGACCCAGTACTTC. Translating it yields CASSFRDNQETQYF.

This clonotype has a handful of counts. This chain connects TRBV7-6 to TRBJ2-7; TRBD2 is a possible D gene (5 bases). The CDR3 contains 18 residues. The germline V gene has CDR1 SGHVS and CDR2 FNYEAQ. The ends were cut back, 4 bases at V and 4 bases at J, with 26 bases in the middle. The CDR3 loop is CASSCPPHGLNRLYEQYF. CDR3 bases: TGTGCCAGCAGCTGCCCCCCGCATGGACTCAACAGATTATACGAGCAGTACTTC.

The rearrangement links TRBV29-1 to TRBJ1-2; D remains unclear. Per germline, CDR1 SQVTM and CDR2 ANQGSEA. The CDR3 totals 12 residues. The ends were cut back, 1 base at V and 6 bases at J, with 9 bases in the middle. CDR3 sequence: CSVEGIGDGYTF. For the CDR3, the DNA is TGCAGCGTTGAAGGGATTGGGGATGGCTACACCTTC.

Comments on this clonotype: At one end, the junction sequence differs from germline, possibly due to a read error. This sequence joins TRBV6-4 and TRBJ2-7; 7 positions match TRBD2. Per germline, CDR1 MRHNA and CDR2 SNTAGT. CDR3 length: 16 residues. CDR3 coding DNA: TGTGCCCGCAGTGACTCGAGATGGGCGGGGGCCTACGAGCAGTACTTC. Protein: CARSDSRWAGAYEQYF.

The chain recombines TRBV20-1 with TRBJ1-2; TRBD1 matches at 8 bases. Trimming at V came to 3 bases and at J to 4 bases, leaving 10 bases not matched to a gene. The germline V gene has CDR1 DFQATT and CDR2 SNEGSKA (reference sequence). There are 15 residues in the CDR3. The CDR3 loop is CSASPTGGVGYGYTF. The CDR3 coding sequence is TGCAGTGCTAGCCCTACAGGGGGTGTCGGCTATGGCTACACCTTC.

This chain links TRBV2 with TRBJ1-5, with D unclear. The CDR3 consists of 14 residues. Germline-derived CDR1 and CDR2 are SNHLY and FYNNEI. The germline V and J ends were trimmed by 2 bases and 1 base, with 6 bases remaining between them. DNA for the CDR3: TGTGCCAGCAGTGAAAGGATGAGCAATCAGCCCCAGCATTTT. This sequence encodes CASSERMSNQPQHF.

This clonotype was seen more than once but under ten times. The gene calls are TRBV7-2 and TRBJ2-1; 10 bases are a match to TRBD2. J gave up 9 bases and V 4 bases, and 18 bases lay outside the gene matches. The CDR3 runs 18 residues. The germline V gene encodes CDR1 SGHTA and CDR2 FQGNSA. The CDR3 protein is CASSSEGLIAGGLGEQFF. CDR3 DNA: TGTGCCAGCAGCTCCGAAGGGCTAATAGCGGGGGGCTTGGGTGAGCAGTTCTTC.

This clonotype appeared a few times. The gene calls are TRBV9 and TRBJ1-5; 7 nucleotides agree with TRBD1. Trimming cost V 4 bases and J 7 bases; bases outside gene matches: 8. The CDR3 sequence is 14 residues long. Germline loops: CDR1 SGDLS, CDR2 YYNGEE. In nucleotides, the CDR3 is TGTGCCAGCAGCCCGGGACAGCTAGGCCAGCCCCAGCATTTT. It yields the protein CASSPGQLGQPQHF. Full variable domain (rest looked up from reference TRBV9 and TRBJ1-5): DSGVTQTPKHLITATGQRVTLRCSPRSGDLSVYWYQQSLDQGLQFLIQYYNGEERAKGNILERFSAQQFPDLHSELNLSSLELGDSALYFCASSPGQLGQPQHFGDGTRLSIL.

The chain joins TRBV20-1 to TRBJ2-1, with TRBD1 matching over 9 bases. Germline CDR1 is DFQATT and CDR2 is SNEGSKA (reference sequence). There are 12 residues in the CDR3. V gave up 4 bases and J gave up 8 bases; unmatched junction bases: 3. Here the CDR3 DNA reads TGCAGTGCTACGGGACAGGGTCATGAGCAGTTCTTC. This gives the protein CSATGQGHEQFF.

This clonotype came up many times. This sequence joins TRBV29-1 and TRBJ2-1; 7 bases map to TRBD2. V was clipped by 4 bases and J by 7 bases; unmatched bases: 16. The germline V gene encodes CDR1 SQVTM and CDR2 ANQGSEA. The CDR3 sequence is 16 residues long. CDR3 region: CSVVGVVGRAANEQFF. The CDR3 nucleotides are TGCAGCGTTGTGGGGGTGGTAGGGAGGGCTGCGAATGAGCAGTTCTTC.

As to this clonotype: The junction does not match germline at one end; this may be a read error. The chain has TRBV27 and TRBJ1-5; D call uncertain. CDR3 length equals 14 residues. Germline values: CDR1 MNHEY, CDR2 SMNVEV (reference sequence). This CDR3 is CASGLEGIHQPQHF. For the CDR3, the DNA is TGTGCCAGCGGTTTGGAAGGGATACATCAGCCCCAGCATTTT.

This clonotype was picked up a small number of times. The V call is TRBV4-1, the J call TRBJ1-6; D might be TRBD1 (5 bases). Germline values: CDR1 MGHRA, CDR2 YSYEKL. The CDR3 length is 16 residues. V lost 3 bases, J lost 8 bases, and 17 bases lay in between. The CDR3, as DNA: TGCGCCAGCAGCCATTGGGGACTGCTGATAGATTCACCCCTCCACTTT. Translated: CASSHWGLLIDSPLHF.

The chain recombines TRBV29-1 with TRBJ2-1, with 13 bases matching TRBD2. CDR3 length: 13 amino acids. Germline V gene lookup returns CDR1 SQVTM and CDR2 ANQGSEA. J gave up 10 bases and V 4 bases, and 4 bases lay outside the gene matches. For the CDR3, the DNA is TGCAGCGTTGGGGGACTAGCGGGGAACGAGCAGTTCTTC. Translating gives CSVGGLAGNEQFF.